The 14 T cell receptor beta chains listed next were all sequenced from one sample in a study of blood T cell repertoires in COVID-19 (dated by TCRdb to the early 2020s). Library prep was done by the immunoSEQ multiplex PCR assay. Here the immuneACCESS table is served through TCRdb, limited to in-frame sequences with V and J called. Missing clones are a known gap in these copies; in checked studies unresolved V genes cover under half, and the rest lacks a known reason. This sample has some 160,000 clones in its table, and 75% to 80% of those were observed once. Approximately 14% of the sample rests with the top ten. Sequencing was carried out using peripheral blood. The receptor set was obtained from a woman of 80 years or more with acute or convalescent COVID-19.

The chain has TRBV7-9 and TRBJ2-5; D not resolved. With 1 base removed from V and 4 bases from J, the gap between germline ends came to 16 bases. This CDR3 is built from 16 residues. Germline V lookup: CDR1 SEHNR, CDR2 FQNEAQ (reference sequence). DNA for the CDR3: TGTGCCAGCAGCTTAGACTTCGACATAATGCGAGAGACCCAGTACTTC. Residues: CASSLDFDIMRETQYF.

This chain links TRBV30 with TRBJ2-2; D is possibly TRBD2 (5 bases). Trimming left V 5 bases short and J 0 bases short, with 10 bases between. This CDR3 spans 14 amino acids. The V gene's germline CDR1 is GTSNPN and CDR2 SVGIG (reference sequence). DNA of the CDR3: TGTGCCTGGGACCCCGGGGCGAACACCGGGGAGCTGTTTTTT. It yields the protein CAWDPGANTGELFF.

The chain recombines TRBV20-1 with TRBJ2-7; D not resolved. Germline values: CDR1 DFQATT, CDR2 SNEGSKA (reference sequence). The length of the CDR3 is 14 residues. Trimming stripped 3 bases from V and 5 bases from J, with 17 bases between. The CDR3 here is CSASGPTGSNEQYF. The CDR3 bases are TGCAGTGCTAGTGGACCTACGGGTTCTAACGAGCAGTACTTC.

The J gene is TRBJ1-2, the V gene TRBV5-6, with TRBD1 matching 9 bases. Germline V gene lookup returns CDR1 SGHDT and CDR2 YYEEEE. Trimming removed 6 bases from V and 0 bases from J; junction bases left unmatched: 9. The CDR3 is made up of 16 amino acids. The CDR3 loop reads CASTLLTGGPNYGYTF. CDR3 coding DNA: TGTGCCAGCACCCTACTGACAGGGGGACCTAACTATGGCTACACCTTC.

As for this clone: The sample carries other DNA sequences with the same CDR3. CDR3 protein: CASSLAAGTPNSPLHF. The DNA of the CDR3 is TGCGCCAGCAGCTTGGCCGCTGGGACTCCTAATTCACCCCTCCACTTT. The chain couples TRBV5-1 to TRBJ1-6; D is possibly TRBD1 (5 bases). The CDR3 has 16 residues. Germline assignment: CDR1 SGHRS and CDR2 YFSETQ. Between the trimmed V and J ends, which lost 0 bases and 6 bases, there was a span of 13 bases.

In its sample, this clone was seen a few times. The chain uses TRBV2 and TRBJ2-7; 9 bases match TRBD1. This CDR3 has 15 amino acids. The V and J ends lost 7 bases and 5 bases, in that order; junction bases with no gene match: 12. Per the germline V gene, CDR1 is SNHLY and CDR2 is FYNNEI. CDR3 sequence reads: CASKKEQTGGHEQYF. CDR3 bases: TGTGCCAGCAAAAAGGAACAAACAGGGGGCCACGAGCAGTACTTC.

The chain combines TRBV30 with TRBJ2-1; D uncertain. The germline CDR1 and CDR2 sequences are GTSNPN and SVGIG (reference sequence). Trimming stripped 5 bases from V and 3 bases from J, with 11 bases between. The CDR3 length is 13 residues. CDR3 DNA: TGTGCCTGGCAGGTGGGCCACTACAATGAGCAGTTCTTC. Encoded protein: CAWQVGHYNEQFF. The whole variable domain, filled in from reference TRBV30 and TRBJ2-1, reads SQTIHQWPATLVQPVGSPLSLECTVEGTSNPNLYWYRQAAGRGLQLLFYSVGIGQISSEVPQNLSASRPQDRQFILSSKKLLLSDSGFYLCAWQVGHYNEQFFGPGTRLTVL.

V is TRBV30 and J is TRBJ1-1; D remains ambiguous. CDR3 length: 12 residues. CDR1 and CDR2 (germline): GTSNPN, SVGIG (reference sequence). Between the trimmed V and J ends, which lost 2 bases and 0 bases, there was a span of 4 bases. CDR3 DNA: TGTGCCTGGAGTACGGTGAACACTGAAGCTTTCTTT. Its protein is CAWSTVNTEAFF.

This sequence joins TRBV3-1 (or the pseudogene TRBV3-2) and TRBJ2-1; 13 bases line up with TRBD2. The CDR3 consists of 16 residues. Germline V lookup: CDR1 LGHDT, CDR2 YNNKEL (reference sequence). J gave up 10 bases and V 2 bases, and 8 bases lay outside the gene matches. In DNA, the CDR3 is TGTGCCAGCAGCCAAAGTGGGACTAGCGGGATTAGGGAGCAGTTCTTC. The encoded protein is CASSQSGTSGIREQFF.

The chain joins TRBV18 to TRBJ2-2; weak D call: TRBD1 (6 bases). This CDR3 is 14 amino acids long. V was pared by 3 bases and J by 4 bases, with 9 bases between. Looked up from germline, CDR1 is KGHSH and CDR2 is LQKENI. The CDR3 loop is CASSPSRGTGELFF. CDR3 in DNA: TGTGCCAGCTCACCGAGCAGGGGCACCGGGGAGCTGTTTTTT.

The chain has TRBV18 and TRBJ2-1, with 13 nucleotides matching TRBD2. CDR3 size: 14 residues. V lost 5 bases, J lost 6 bases, and 1 base stayed unmatched. CDR1 is KGHSH, CDR2 LQKENI, per germline. CDR3 protein: CASSGTSGTNEQFF. The CDR3 nucleotides read TGTGCCAGCTCAGGGACTAGCGGGACCAATGAGCAGTTCTTC.

In its sample, this clone was seen a few times. The CDR3: CASRKRTPTDTQYF. DNA for the CDR3: TGTGCCAGCAGAAAGCGGACCCCCACAGATACGCAGTATTTT. The rearrangement joins TRBV6-5 to TRBJ2-3; D is possibly TRBD2 (5 bases). The V gene lost 6 bases and the J gene lost 2 bases, with 12 bases spanning the gap. The germline V gene encodes CDR1 MNHEY and CDR2 SVGAGI. The CDR3 has 14 residues.

This clone was observed a single time. As DNA, the CDR3 is TGTGCCAGCAGCCCTGGACTAGCGATCAATGAGCAGTTCTTC. Amino acid sequence: CASSPGLAINEQFF. This sequence joins TRBV6-2 or TRBV6-3 and TRBJ2-1, with 9 bases identical to TRBD2. J was trimmed by 6 bases and V by 6 bases; bases with no gene match: 6. Germline V gene sequence: CDR1 MNHEY, CDR2 SVGEGT. The CDR3 is 14 residues long.

The chain has TRBV5-1 and TRBJ2-1, with TRBD2 matching over 8 bases. CDR3 length: 14 amino acids. Germline lookup yields CDR1 SGHRS and CDR2 YFSETQ. Losses at the gene ends were 7 bases for V and 2 bases for J; bases not matched to a gene: 5. This CDR3 is CASSAGEAYNEQFF. CDR3 nucleotides: TGCGCCAGCTCAGCGGGAGAGGCCTACAATGAGCAGTTCTTC.